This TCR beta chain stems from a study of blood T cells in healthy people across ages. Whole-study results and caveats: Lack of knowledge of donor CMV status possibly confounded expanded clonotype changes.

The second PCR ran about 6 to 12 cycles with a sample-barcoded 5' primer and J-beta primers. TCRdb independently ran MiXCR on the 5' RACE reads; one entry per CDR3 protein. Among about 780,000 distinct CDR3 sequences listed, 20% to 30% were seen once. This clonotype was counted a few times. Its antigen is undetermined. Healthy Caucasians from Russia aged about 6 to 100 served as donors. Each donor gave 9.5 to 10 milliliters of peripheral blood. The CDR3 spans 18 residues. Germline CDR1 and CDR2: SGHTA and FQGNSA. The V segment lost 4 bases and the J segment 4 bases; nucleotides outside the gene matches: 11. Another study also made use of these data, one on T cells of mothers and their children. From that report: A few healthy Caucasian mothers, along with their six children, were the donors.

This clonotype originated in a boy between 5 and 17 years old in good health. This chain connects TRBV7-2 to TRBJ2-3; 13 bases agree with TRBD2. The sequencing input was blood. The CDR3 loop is CASSSYLGLAGSADTQYF. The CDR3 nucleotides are TGTGCCAGCAGCTCCTACCTGGGACTAGCGGGAAGTGCAGATACGCAGTATTTT.